These 26 T cell receptor beta chains originate from one sample sequenced in a study of read filtering for tumor transcriptome and immune sequencing. This library used roughly 430 ng RNA and molecular barcoded adaptors spanning alpha/delta and beta/gamma chains. TCRdb reprocessed the reads via MiXCR and lists one record per CDR3 protein. The sample shows 75,000 to 90,000 distinct CDR3 sequences, about 12% of them seen only once. What was sequenced was a population of CD138-negative cells sorted from bone marrow. These receptors all stem from a donor aged 40 or over with multiple myeloma.

On this clonotype itself: Possible read error: a much larger clone is one base away. This CDR3 is missing its conserved last phenylalanine or tryptophan, likely due to a read error. The V and J genes are TRBV2 and TRBJ2-1; a weak D match, TRBD1 (5 bases). This CDR3 has 12 amino acids. CDR1 and CDR2 (germline): SNHLY, FYNNEI. V lost 8 bases and J lost 5, with 10 bases in between. CDR3 sequence: CASSRQNNEQFL. For the CDR3, the DNA is TGTGCCAGCTCGAGACAGAACAATGAGCAGTTCCTC.

In this sample, this clonotype turned up many times. V gene TRBV7-2 combines with J gene TRBJ2-1; D is unclear. CDR1 and CDR2 (germline): SGHTA, FQGNSA. The V end was cut by 1 base, the J end by 8 bases, with 15 bases between. CDR3 length: 15 residues. CDR3 in DNA: TGTGCCAGCAGCTTAGAAACCTCTCGCTTGGATGAGCAGTTCTTC. Translating gives CASSLETSRLDEQFF.

Notes on this clonotype: A far more abundant clone sits one base away, making this likely a read error. This rearrangement joins TRBV7-3 to TRBJ1-2, with D perhaps matching TRBD1 (5 bases). The CDR3 spans 14 residues. The germline V gene has CDR1 SGHTA and CDR2 FQGTGA. The CDR3: CASSLDGGIHGHTF. The CDR3 coding sequence is TGTGCCAGCAGCTTAGACGGGGGAATCCATGGCCACACCTTC.

This clonotype has at least ten counts. This rearrangement joins TRBV7-9 to TRBJ1-1; D gene uncertain. Germline V CDR1 and CDR2: SEHNR, FQNEAQ (reference sequence). CDR3 size: 13 residues. The ends were cut back, 5 bases at V and 5 bases at J, with 12 bases in the middle. The CDR3 here is CASSPQVETEAFF. The CDR3 DNA sequence: TGTGCCAGCAGCCCTCAGGTTGAAACTGAAGCTTTCTTT.

The rearrangement joins TRBV15 to TRBJ2-7; D is undetermined. The CDR3 covers 11 residues. Deletions cut 4 bases from V and 4 bases from J, with 5 bases between. Germline assignment: CDR1 LNHNV and CDR2 YYDKDF (reference sequence). The CDR3 bases are TGTGCCACCAGCAACCGATACGAGCAGTACTTC. Translated, it gives CATSNRYEQYF.

About this clonotype itself: A clone one base away is much larger, so this may be a read error. The chain uses TRBV7-6 and TRBJ1-5; D call uncertain. The CDR3 is made up of 15 amino acids. The germline CDR1 and CDR2 sequences are SGHVS and FNYEAQ. V lost 7 bases, J lost 3 bases, and 16 bases lay in between. CDR3 DNA: TGTGCCAGCAACTCCATGGAGGGTCCCAATCAGCCCCAGCATTTT. Protein: CASNSMEGPNQPQHF.

In its sample, this clonotype was seen many times. This chain links TRBV7-9 with TRBJ2-3; TRBD2 aligns across 10 bases. The CDR3 totals 15 residues. With V trimmed by 5 bases and J by 1 base, 3 bases remained unmatched. The germline CDR1 and CDR2 sequences are SEHNR and FQNEAQ (reference sequence). The CDR3 nucleotides read TGTGCCAGCAGCGCAGGGACTAGCGGCACAGATACGCAGTATTTT. Its translation: CASSAGTSGTDTQYF.

This clonotype has a count of ten or more. The V and J genes are TRBV7-2 and TRBJ1-4; 7 bases are shared with TRBD1. Germline loops: CDR1 SGHTA, CDR2 FQGNSA. Trimming removed 5 bases from V and 7 bases from J; junction bases left unmatched: 4. This CDR3 spans 13 amino acids. CDR3 residues: CASSPGTVEKLFF. The CDR3 nucleotides read TGTGCCAGCAGCCCAGGGACAGTTGAAAAACTGTTTTTT.

At least ten counts were recorded for this clonotype. V is TRBV28 and J is TRBJ2-7; no clear D. The CDR3 is 12 residues long. Germline CDR1 and CDR2: MDHEN and SYDVKM. The V end lost 5 bases, the J end lost 1 base, and 6 bases lay between the germline ends. The CDR3 DNA sequence: TGTGCCAGCAGTGCAACATCCTACGAGCAGTACTTC. This gives the protein CASSATSYEQYF.

This clonotype appeared many times. The rearrangement joins TRBV18 to TRBJ2-1; TRBD2 matches 7 bases. The CDR3 sequence is 13 residues long. J gave up 10 bases and V 2 bases, and 5 bases lay outside the gene matches. Looked up from germline, CDR1 is KGHSH and CDR2 is LQKENI. CDR3 sequence reads: CASSPVWREEQFF. DNA of the CDR3: TGTGCCAGCTCACCAGTGTGGCGGGAGGAGCAGTTCTTC.

About this clonotype itself: A single base separates this from a much larger clone, so it may be a read error. The chain joins TRBV3-1 to TRBJ2-7; maybe TRBD1 (5 bases). The CDR3 has 14 residues. Germline-derived CDR1 and CDR2 are LGHDT and YNNKEL (reference sequence). Trimming took 8 bases from V and 8 from J, leaving 22 bases between them. The CDR3 DNA reads TGTGCCAGCTCAACGTTAGAGACAGCCTCCCAGCAGTACTTC. Its translation: CASSTLETASQQYF.

This clonotype was detected many times. J is TRBJ2-5 and V is TRBV29-1, with TRBD1 identical over 7 bases. Germline V gives CDR1 SQVTM, CDR2 ANQGSEA. The V and J ends lost 7 bases and 1 base, in that order; junction bases with no gene match: 3. The CDR3 runs to 12 residues. CDR3 nucleotides: TGCAGCGGGGGACAGATCCAAGAGACCCAGTACTTC. Translation gives CSGGQIQETQYF.

In this sample, this clonotype turned up many times. Sequence at one end of the junction differs from germline and may be a read error. The chain joins TRBV10-1 to TRBJ2-2, with D perhaps TRBD2 (5 bases). CDR3 length equals 13 residues. Germline V CDR1 and CDR2: WNHNN, SYGVQD (reference sequence). The CDR3 is CASSPRGTGELFF. Here the CDR3 DNA reads TGTGCCAGCAGCCCCCGGGGCACCGGGGAGCTGTTTTTT.

In this sample, this clonotype turned up many times. The J gene is TRBJ2-7, the V gene TRBV12-3 or TRBV12-4; 7 bases line up with TRBD1. J gave up 8 bases and V 5 bases, and 12 bases lay outside the gene matches. This CDR3 contains 14 residues. The CDR3: CASSLPGTATKQYF. CDR3 DNA sequence: TGTGCCAGCAGTCTACCGGGGACAGCTACGAAGCAGTACTTC.

This clonotype was seen a few times. One end of the junction fails to match germline, which may point to a read error. The chain is built from TRBV27 and TRBJ2-1; either TRBD1 or TRBD2 may supply D (6 bases each). The germline V gene encodes CDR1 MNHEY and CDR2 SMNVEV (reference sequence). The CDR3 is 13 residues long. The CDR3 reads CASSLVGGWEQFF. The CDR3 DNA reads as TGTGCCAGCAGTTTAGTGGGGGGCTGGGAGCAGTTCTTT.

This clonotype was seen many times. The V and J genes are TRBV12-3 or TRBV12-4 and TRBJ2-7; possible D gene TRBD2, 6 bases. V was cut by 5 bases and J by 3 bases, with 8 bases left in between. This CDR3 spans 12 amino acids. The CDR3 reads CASSGTYYEQYF. The CDR3 nucleotides read TGTGCCAGCAGTGGGACTTACTACGAGCAGTACTTC.

Worth noting for this clonotype: This may arise from a read error, as a much more abundant clone is one base away. CDR3 coding DNA: TGCAGTGCTAGAGAATTCGCTCTCAATGGGCAGTTCTTC. Protein product: CSAREFALNGQFF. The V gene is TRBV20-1, the J gene TRBJ2-1, with D unresolved. The germline V gene has CDR1 DFQATT and CDR2 SNEGSKA (reference sequence). The CDR3 runs 13 residues.

This clonotype was detected ten times or more. The CDR3 protein is CASSETRTSGYNEQFF. CDR3 DNA sequence: TGTGCCAGCAGTGAAACCCGGACTAGCGGGTACAATGAGCAGTTCTTC. The chain employs TRBV6-1 and TRBJ2-1; TRBD2 agrees at 11 bases. Losses at the gene ends were 2 bases for V and 4 bases for J; bases not matched to a gene: 4. Germline-derived CDR1 and CDR2 are MNHNS and SASEGT. CDR3 length: 16 residues.

This clonotype was counted between two and nine times. A clone one base away is much larger, so this may be a read error. The chain uses TRBV7-2 and TRBJ2-5; D is unresolved. CDR1 and CDR2 (germline): SGHTA, FQGNSA. This CDR3 spans 14 amino acids. Trimming removed 2 bases at V and 9 bases at J, with 16 bases between. CDR3 sequence: CASSLHVGIRAQYF. Here the CDR3 DNA reads TGTGCCAGCAGCTTACACGTCGGTATACGGGCCCAGTACTTC.

Many counts were recorded for this clonotype. The V gene is TRBV21-1, the J gene TRBJ2-1. TRBV21-1 is an annotated pseudogene. The CDR3 runs to 10 residues. As DNA, the CDR3 is TGTGCCAGCAGCAGTCAGGAGCAGTTCTTC. Amino acid sequence: CASSSQEQFF.

In its sample, this clonotype was seen many times. The chain combines TRBV3-1 with TRBJ1-6; D is unresolved. Trimming stripped 0 bases from V and 9 bases from J, with 9 bases between. Germline V CDR1 and CDR2: LGHDT, YNNKEL (reference sequence). The CDR3 is made up of 14 amino acids. This CDR3 is CASSQDGYRSPLHF. The CDR3 region has the DNA TGTGCCAGCAGCCAAGATGGGTATCGTTCACCCCTCCACTTT.

In the case of this clonotype: Given a much more abundant clone one base away, this may be a read error. V usage is TRBV7-2 and J usage is TRBJ2-7; 12 positions match TRBD2. This CDR3 comprises 15 residues. Germline V gene data show CDR1 as SGHTA and CDR2 as FQGNSA. DNA for the CDR3: TGTGCCAGCAGCTTTAGACTAGCGGGAGTCTACGAGCAGGACTTC. Translation gives CASSFRLAGVYEQDF. Full variable domain (outside the CDR3, taken from reference TRBV7-2 and TRBJ2-7): GAGVSQSPSNKVTEKGKDVELRCDPISGHTALYWYRQSLGQGLEFLIYFQGNSAPDKSGLPSDRFSAERTGGSVSTLTIQRTQQEDSAVYLCASSFRLAGVYEQDFGPGTRLTVT.

A remark on this clonotype: The final CDR3 position lacks the conserved phenylalanine or tryptophan, pointing to a likely read error. The DNA is omitted, as the CDR3 cannot be located on it reliably, and the CDR3 follows TCRdb's listing. The genes are TRBV28 and TRBJ2-1. From its first to its last residue, the CDR3 has 12 amino acids. From germline, CDR1 is MDHEN and CDR2 SYDVKM. The CDR3 loop reads CASSPNRNEQLC.

On this clonotype: It may be a read error: a sequence one base away is much more abundant. The V gene is TRBV29-1, the J gene TRBJ2-5; D call uncertain. This CDR3 spans 13 amino acids. Germline V gives CDR1 SQVTM, CDR2 ANQGSEA. The CDR3 reads CSVVLALTETHYF. CDR3 in DNA: TGCAGCGTTGTTTTGGCCCTGACTGAGACCCATTACTTC.

There are many counts of this clonotype. The genes are TRBV10-3 and TRBJ2-1, with a weak D call TRBD1 (6 bases). The germline CDR1 and CDR2 sequences are ENHRY and SYGVKD. The CDR3 has 15 residues. V was clipped by 6 bases and J by 6 bases, with 18 bases between them. CDR3 region: CAIRATGIGSNEQFF. The CDR3 DNA reads TGTGCCATCAGGGCAACAGGGATAGGGAGCAATGAGCAGTTCTTC.

This chain links TRBV20-1 with TRBJ2-5; TRBD2 agrees at 11 bases. CDR1 is DFQATT and CDR2 is SNEGSKA in the germline V gene (reference sequence). Trimming took 2 bases from V and 5 from J; bases not matched to a gene: 10. This CDR3 spans 16 amino acids. The CDR3 region has the DNA TGCAGTGCTAGAAGGTTAGCGGGAGGGTCAATCGAGACCCAGTACTTC. It specifies CSARRLAGGSIETQYF.